The clone carrying this T cell receptor beta chain was counted once. The data were taken from a study of blood T cell repertoires in COVID-19. Sequencing was performed with immunoSEQ multiplex PCR; in TCRdb, only in-frame clones are kept and a portion is missing. The sample contains over 200,000 clones, about 80% of which appear only once. V trimming: 2 bases; J trimming: 4 bases; junction bases outside the gene matches: 5. Germline V gene sequence: CDR1 MNHEY, CDR2 SVGAGI. This CDR3 is built from 15 residues. The material sequenced was peripheral blood. The source of this sequence is a woman of 80 years or more with acute or convalescent COVID-19. The chain joins TRBV6-5 to TRBJ1-5; 7 bases are shared with TRBD1. CDR3 nucleotide sequence: TGTGCCAGCAGTTACGGCAGGGGGAGGAATCAGCCCCAGCATTTT. Translation: CASSYGRGRNQPQHF.